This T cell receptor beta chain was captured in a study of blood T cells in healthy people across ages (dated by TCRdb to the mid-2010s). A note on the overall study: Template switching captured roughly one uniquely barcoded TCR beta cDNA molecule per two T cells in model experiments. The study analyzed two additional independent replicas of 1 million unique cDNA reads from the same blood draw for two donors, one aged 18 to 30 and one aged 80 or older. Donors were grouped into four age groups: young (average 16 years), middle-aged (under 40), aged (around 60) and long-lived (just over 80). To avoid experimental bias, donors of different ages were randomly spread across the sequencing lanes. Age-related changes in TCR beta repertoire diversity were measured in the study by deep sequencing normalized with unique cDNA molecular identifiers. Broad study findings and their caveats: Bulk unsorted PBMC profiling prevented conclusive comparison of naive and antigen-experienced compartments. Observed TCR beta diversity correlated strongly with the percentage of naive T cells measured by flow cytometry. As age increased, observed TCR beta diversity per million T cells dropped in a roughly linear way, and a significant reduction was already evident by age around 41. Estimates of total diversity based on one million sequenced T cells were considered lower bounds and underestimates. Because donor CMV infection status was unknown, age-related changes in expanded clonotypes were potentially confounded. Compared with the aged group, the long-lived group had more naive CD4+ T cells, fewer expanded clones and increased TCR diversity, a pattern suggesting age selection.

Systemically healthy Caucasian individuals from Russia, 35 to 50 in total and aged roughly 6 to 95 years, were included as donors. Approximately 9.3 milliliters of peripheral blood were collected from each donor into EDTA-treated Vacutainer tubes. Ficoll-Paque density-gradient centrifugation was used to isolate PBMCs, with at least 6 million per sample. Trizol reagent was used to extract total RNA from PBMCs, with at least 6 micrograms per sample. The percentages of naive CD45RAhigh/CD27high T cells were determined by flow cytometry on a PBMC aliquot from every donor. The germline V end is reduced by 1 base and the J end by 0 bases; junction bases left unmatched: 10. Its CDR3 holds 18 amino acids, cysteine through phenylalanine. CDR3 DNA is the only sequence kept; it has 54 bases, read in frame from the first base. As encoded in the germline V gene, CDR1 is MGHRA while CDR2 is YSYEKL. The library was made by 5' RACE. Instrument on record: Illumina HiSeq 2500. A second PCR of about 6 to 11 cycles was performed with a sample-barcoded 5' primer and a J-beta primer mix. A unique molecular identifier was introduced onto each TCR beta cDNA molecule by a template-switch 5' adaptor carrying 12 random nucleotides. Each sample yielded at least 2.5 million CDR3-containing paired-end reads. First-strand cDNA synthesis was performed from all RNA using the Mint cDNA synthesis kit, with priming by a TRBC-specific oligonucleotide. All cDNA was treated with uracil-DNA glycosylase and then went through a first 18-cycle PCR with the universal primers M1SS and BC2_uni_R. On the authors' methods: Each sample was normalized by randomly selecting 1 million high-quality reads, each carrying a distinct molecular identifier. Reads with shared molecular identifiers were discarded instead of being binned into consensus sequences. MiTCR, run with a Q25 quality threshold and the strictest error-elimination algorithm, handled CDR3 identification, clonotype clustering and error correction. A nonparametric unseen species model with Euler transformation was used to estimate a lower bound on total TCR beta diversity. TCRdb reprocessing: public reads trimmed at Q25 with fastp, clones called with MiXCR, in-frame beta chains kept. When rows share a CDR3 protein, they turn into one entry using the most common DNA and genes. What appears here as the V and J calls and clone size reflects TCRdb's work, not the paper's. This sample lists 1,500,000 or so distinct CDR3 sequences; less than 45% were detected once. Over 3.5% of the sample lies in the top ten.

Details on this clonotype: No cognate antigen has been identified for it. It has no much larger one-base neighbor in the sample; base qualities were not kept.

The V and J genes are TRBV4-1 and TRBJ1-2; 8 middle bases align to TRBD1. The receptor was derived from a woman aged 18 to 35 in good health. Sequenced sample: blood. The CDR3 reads CASSQAIDRGSSNYGYTF. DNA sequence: TGCGCCAGCAGCCAAGCGATCGACAGGGGATCTTCTAACTATGGCTACACCTTC.